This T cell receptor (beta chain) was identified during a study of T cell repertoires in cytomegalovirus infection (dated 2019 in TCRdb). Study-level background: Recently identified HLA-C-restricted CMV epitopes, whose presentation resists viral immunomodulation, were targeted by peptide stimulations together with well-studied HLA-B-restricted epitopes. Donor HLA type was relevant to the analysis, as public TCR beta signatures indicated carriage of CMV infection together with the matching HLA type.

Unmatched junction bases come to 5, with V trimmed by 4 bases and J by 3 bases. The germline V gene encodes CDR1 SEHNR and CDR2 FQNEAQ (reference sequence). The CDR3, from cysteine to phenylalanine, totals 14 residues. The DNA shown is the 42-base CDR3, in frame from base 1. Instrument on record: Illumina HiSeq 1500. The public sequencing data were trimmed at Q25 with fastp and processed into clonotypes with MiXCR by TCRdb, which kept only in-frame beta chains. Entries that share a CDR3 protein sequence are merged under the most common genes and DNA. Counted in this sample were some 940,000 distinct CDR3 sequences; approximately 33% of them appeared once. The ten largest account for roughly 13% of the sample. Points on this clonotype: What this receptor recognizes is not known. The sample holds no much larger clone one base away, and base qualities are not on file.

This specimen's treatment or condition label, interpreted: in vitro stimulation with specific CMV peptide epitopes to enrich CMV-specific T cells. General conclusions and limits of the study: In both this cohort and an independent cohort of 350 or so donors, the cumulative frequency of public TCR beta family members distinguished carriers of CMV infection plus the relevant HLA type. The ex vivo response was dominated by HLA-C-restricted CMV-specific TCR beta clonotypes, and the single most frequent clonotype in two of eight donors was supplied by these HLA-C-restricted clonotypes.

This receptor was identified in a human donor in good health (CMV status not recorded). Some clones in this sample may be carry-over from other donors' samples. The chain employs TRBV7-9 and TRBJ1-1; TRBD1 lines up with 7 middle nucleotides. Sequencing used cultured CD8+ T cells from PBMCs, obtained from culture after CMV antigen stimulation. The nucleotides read TGTGCCAGCAGCTCTACAGGGGAATACACTGAAGCTTTCTTT. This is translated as CASSSTGEYTEAFF. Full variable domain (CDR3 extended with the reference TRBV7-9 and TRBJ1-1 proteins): DTGVSQNPRHKITKRGQNVTFRCDPISEHNRLYWYRQTLGQGPEFLTYFQNEAQLEKSRLLSDRFSAERPKGSFSTLEIQRTEQGDSAMYLCASSSTGEYTEAFFGQGTRLTVV.